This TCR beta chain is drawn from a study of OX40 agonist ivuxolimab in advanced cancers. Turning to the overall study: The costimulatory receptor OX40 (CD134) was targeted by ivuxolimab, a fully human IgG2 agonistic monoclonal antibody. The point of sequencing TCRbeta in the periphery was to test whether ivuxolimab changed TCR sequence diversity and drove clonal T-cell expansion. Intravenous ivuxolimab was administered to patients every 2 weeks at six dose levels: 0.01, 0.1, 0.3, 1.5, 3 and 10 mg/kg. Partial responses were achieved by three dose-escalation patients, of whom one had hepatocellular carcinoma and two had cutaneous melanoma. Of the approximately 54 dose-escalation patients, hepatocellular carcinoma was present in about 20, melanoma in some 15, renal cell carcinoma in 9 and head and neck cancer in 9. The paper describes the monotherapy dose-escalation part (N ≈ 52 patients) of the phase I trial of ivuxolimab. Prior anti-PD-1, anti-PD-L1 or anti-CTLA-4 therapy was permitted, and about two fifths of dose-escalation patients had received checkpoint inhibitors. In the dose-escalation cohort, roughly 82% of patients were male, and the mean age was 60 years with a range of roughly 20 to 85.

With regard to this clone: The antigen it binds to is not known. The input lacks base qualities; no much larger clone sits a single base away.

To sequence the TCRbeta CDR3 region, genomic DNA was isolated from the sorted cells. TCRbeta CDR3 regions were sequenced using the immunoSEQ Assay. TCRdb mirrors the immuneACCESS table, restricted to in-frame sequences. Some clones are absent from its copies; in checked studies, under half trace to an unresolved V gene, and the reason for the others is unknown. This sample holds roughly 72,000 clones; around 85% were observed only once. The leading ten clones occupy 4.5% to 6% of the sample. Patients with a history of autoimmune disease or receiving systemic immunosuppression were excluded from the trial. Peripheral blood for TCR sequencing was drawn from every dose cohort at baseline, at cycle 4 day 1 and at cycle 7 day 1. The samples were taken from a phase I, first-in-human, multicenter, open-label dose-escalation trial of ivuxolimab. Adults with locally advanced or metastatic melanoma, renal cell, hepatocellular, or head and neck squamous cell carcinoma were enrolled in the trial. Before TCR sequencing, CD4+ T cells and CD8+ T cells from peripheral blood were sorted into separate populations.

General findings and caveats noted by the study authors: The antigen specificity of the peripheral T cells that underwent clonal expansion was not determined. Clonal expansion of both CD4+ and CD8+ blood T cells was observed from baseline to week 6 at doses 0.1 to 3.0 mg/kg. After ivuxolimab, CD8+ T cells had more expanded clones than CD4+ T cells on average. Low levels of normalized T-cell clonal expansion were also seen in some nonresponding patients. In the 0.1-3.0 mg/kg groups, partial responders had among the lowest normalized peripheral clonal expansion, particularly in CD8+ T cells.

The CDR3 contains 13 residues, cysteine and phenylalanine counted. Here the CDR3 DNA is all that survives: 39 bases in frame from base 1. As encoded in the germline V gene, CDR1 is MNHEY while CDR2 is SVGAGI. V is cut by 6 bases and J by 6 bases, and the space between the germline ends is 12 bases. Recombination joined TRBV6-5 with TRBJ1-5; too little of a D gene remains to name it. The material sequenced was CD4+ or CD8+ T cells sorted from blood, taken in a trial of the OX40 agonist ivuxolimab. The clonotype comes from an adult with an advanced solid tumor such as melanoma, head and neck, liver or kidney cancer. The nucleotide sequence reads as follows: TGTGCCAGCAGCTCGACTCTTGGTCAGCCCCAGCATTTT. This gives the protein CASSSTLGQPQHF.